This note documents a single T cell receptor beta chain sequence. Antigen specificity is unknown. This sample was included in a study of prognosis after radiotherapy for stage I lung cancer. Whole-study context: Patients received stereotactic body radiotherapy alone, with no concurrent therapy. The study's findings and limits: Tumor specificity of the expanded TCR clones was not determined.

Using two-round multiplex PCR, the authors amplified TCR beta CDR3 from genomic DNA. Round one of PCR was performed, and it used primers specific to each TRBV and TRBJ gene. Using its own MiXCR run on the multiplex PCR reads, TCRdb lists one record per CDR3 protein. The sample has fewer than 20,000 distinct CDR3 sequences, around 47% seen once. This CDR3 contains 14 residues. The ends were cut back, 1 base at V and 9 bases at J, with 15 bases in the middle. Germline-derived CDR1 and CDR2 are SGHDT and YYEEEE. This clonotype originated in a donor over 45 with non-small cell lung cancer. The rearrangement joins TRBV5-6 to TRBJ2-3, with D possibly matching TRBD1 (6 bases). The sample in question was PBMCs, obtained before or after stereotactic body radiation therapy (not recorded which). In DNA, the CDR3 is TGTGCCAGCAGCTTGCGATCCGGGACACCCACGCAGTATTTT. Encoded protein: CASSLRSGTPTQYF.